One and the same sample provided the 23 T cell receptor beta chains below, sequenced in a study of PD-1 blockade in classical Hodgkin lymphoma. Sequenced by immunoSEQ multiplex PCR; TCRdb stores in-frame clones only, minus some. The data contain about 64,000 clones, roughly nine tenths of them seen just once; the ten biggest clones take up 10%. Time point denoted: cycle 4 day 1 (C4D1), after less than seven weeks of nivolumab. Brentuximab vedotin exposure varied, and every patient relapsed after autologous stem cell transplantation. The sample consisted of peripheral blood mononuclear cells (PBMCs), taken before the fourth cycle of nivolumab. These receptors all stem from a human donor with classical Hodgkin lymphoma.

The chain has TRBV13 and TRBJ1-6; possibly TRBD1 for D (5 bases). The V gene's germline CDR1 is PRHDT and CDR2 FYEKMQ (reference sequence). V was trimmed by 1 base and J by 5 bases, leaving 12 bases between them. The CDR3 loop spans 16 amino acids. The CDR3 region has the DNA TGTGCCAGCAGCTTAGCTCGGCAGGGTAATAATTCACCCCTCCACTTT. It yields the protein CASSLARQGNNSPLHF.

The CDR3 here is CASSPRTGWTQAYGYTF. The CDR3 nucleotides are TGTGCCAGCAGCCCTCGGACAGGGTGGACCCAGGCCTATGGCTACACCTTC. The V call is TRBV9, the J call TRBJ1-2; TRBD1 matches 8 bases. In germline, CDR1 is SGDLS, CDR2 YYNGEE. The V segment lost 4 bases and the J segment 4 bases; nucleotides outside the gene matches: 15. The CDR3 length is 17 residues.

The chain links TRBV5-1 to TRBJ1-1; D is perhaps TRBD1 (5 bases). V gave up 0 bases and J gave up 4 bases, with 10 bases separating them. The CDR3 is made up of 14 amino acids. From germline, CDR1 is SGHRS and CDR2 YFSETQ. The chain's CDR3 is CASSLEQTGTEAFF. The CDR3 DNA follows: TGCGCCAGCAGCTTGGAACAAACAGGCACTGAAGCTTTCTTT.

J is TRBJ1-6 and V is TRBV27, with D uncertain. Looked up from germline, CDR1 is MNHEY and CDR2 is SMNVEV (reference sequence). This CDR3 contains 12 residues. Trimming took 3 bases from V and 12 from J, leaving 9 bases between them. This chain's CDR3 is CASSFHRGPLHF. CDR3 DNA sequence: TGTGCCAGCAGTTTCCACCGGGGACCCCTCCACTTT.

The chain recombines TRBV5-4 with TRBJ2-5, with 10 nucleotides matching TRBD2. The CDR3 loop spans 15 amino acids. V was pared by 2 bases and J by 1 base, with 2 bases of the junction left unmatched. Germline V gene lookup returns CDR1 SGHNT and CDR2 YYREEE (reference sequence). The DNA of the CDR3 is TGTGCCAGCAGCTTACTAGCGGGGACCCAAGAGACCCAGTACTTC. Protein sequence: CASSLLAGTQETQYF.

V usage is TRBV7-6 and J usage is TRBJ1-3, with TRBD1 identical over 8 bases. J lost 8 bases, V lost 5 bases, and 11 bases had no gene match. Germline CDR1 SGHVS, CDR2 FNYEAQ. The CDR3 extends over 15 amino acids. CDR3 region: CASSPLGQGAYTIYF. The CDR3 DNA sequence: TGTGCCAGCAGCCCCTTGGGCCAGGGGGCATACACCATATATTTT.

The V gene is TRBV20-1, the J gene TRBJ1-3; no clear D gene. Per germline, CDR1 DFQATT and CDR2 SNEGSKA (reference sequence). CDR3 size: 11 residues. Trimming pared 6 bases from V and 4 bases from J, leaving 7 bases between. The CDR3 bases are TGCAGTGCGGCCTGGGGAAACACCATATATTTT. Its protein product is CSAAWGNTIYF.

The chain employs TRBV7-9 and TRBJ2-3; TRBD2 might be the D (6 bases). Between the trimmed V and J ends, which lost 5 bases and 2 bases, there was a span of 17 bases. CDR1 and CDR2 from the germline V gene are SEHNR and FQNEAQ (reference sequence). This CDR3 has 16 amino acids. CDR3 DNA: TGTGCCAGCAGCCCAACTCGGGGGTACTTCACAGATACGCAGTATTTT. Its protein is CASSPTRGYFTDTQYF. The full variable domain, in which reference TRBV7-9 and TRBJ2-3 provide the parts outside the CDR3, is DTGVSQNPRHKITKRGQNVTFRCDPISEHNRLYWYRQTLGQGPEFLTYFQNEAQLEKSRLLSDRFSAERPKGSFSTLEIQRTEQGDSAMYLCASSPTRGYFTDTQYFGPGTRLTVL.

The rearrangement joins TRBV12-5 to TRBJ2-2, with TRBD1 matching 8 bases. The germline gives CDR1 LGHNT, CDR2 FRNRAP. V was pared by 4 bases and J by 4 bases, with 8 bases of the junction left unmatched. The CDR3 has 16 residues. The CDR3 region is CASGSLGRGLTGELFF. CDR3 DNA: TGTGCTAGTGGTTCCCTAGGCAGGGGGCTCACCGGGGAGCTGTTTTTT.

The rearrangement uses TRBV20-1 and TRBJ1-1; possibly TRBD1 for D (5 bases). Germline V lookup: CDR1 DFQATT, CDR2 SNEGSKA (reference sequence). CDR3 length: 11 amino acids. V lost 5 bases and J 6 bases, leaving 10 bases between the germline ends. This CDR3 is CSAQQVSEAFF. The CDR3 coding sequence is TGCAGTGCTCAACAGGTGTCTGAAGCTTTCTTT.

V is TRBV30 and J is TRBJ2-7; the D is unclear. The CDR3 sequence is 13 residues long. V gave up 0 bases and J gave up 3 bases, with 9 bases separating them. The germline gives CDR1 GTSNPN, CDR2 SVGIG (reference sequence). The CDR3 DNA reads as TGTGCCTGGAGTGTAAACAGCTTCTACGAGCAGTACTTC. Its protein product is CAWSVNSFYEQYF.

This clone showed up just once. The rearrangement joins TRBV5-6 to TRBJ1-1; the D gene is possibly TRBD1 (6 bases). Germline assignment: CDR1 SGHDT and CDR2 YYEEEE. This CDR3 is 11 amino acids long. Trimming removed 9 bases at V and 3 bases at J, with 9 bases between. The CDR3, as DNA: TGTGCCACGTCAGGGGACACTGAAGCTTTCTTT. It encodes CATSGDTEAFF.

The chain recombines TRBV7-8 with TRBJ2-7, with a possible D match to TRBD2 (6 bases). The CDR3 contains 17 residues. The germline CDR1 and CDR2 sequences are SGHVS and FQNEAQ. Trimming took off 5 bases at V and 4 bases at J, with 24 bases between the two ends. The CDR3 region has the DNA TGTGCCAGCAGCCTATTGCGGCGGGGCCAGGTAGTTTACGAGCAGTACTTC. Translating it yields CASSLLRRGQVVYEQYF.

The chain joins TRBV2 to TRBJ1-5, with no clear D. The germline V gene has CDR1 SNHLY and CDR2 FYNNEI. Trimming removed 1 base at V and 4 bases at J, with 11 bases between. CDR3 length: 15 amino acids. DNA for the CDR3: TGTGCCAGCAGTGAAGAGTCAGCAAGTAATCAGCCCCAGCATTTT. It translates to CASSEESASNQPQHF.

This chain connects TRBV11-2 to TRBJ1-6; D remains unclear. V lost 8 bases and J lost 7, with 6 bases in between. The germline gives CDR1 SGHAT, CDR2 FQNNGV. CDR3 size: 11 residues. The CDR3 coding sequence is TGTGCCAGCGGTGGGAATTCACCCCTCCACTTT. Protein: CASGGNSPLHF.

V and J are TRBV7-9 and TRBJ2-7, with TRBD1 identical over 7 bases. V shed 5 bases and J 5 bases; nucleotides not matched to a gene: 12. Germline loops: CDR1 SEHNR, CDR2 FQNEAQ (reference sequence). This CDR3 comprises 15 residues. The DNA of the CDR3 is TGTGCCAGCAGCCCTCGACAGGGTAGATTGGACGAGCAGTACTTC. Translating it yields CASSPRQGRLDEQYF.

This chain uses TRBV18 with TRBJ2-3; a possible D gene is TRBD1 (5 bases). This CDR3 is built from 11 residues. V lost 8 bases and J 6 bases, leaving 9 bases between the germline ends. Germline loops: CDR1 KGHSH, CDR2 LQKENI. CDR3 nucleotide sequence: TGTGCCAGCCAGGGATTGGATACGCAGTATTTT. This translates into CASQGLDTQYF.

The chain combines TRBV10-3 with TRBJ2-1; 12 bases align to TRBD2. The CDR3 is 19 residues long. Looked up from germline, CDR1 is ENHRY and CDR2 is SYGVKD. V lost 11 bases and J lost 10; bases outside the gene matches: 27. CDR3 nucleotide sequence: TGTGCCGCCACTGGCGCACAGTGGGCTAGCGGGGGGGCCAAGGTCGAGCAGTTCTTC. Protein product: CAATGAQWASGGAKVEQFF.

This clone has a single count. V usage is TRBV29-1 and J usage is TRBJ2-5; D is perhaps TRBD1 or TRBD2 (5 bases each). The V gene's germline CDR1 is SQVTM and CDR2 ANQGSEA. The CDR3 sequence is 12 residues long. V was clipped by 5 bases and J by 3 bases, with 10 bases between them. Here the CDR3 reads CSVPGREETQYF. The CDR3 nucleotides read TGCAGCGTTCCGGGACGGGAAGAGACCCAGTACTTC.

The chain uses TRBV5-1 and TRBJ2-2; D not resolved. V was clipped by 0 bases and J by 2 bases, with 5 bases between them. In germline, CDR1 is SGHRS, CDR2 YFSETQ. The CDR3 has 14 amino acids. This CDR3 reads CASSLAVNTGELFF. The CDR3 DNA follows: TGCGCCAGCAGCTTGGCCGTCAACACCGGGGAGCTGTTTTTT. Filled out from reference TRBV5-1 and TRBJ2-2, the complete variable domain reads KAGVTQTPRYLIKTRGQQVTLSCSPISGHRSVSWYQQTPGQGLQFLFEYFSETQRNKGNFPGRFSGRQFSNSRSEMNVSTLELGDSALYLCASSLAVNTGELFFGEGSRLTVL.

The chain employs TRBV5-1 and TRBJ2-1; D ambiguous. The germline V gene encodes CDR1 SGHRS and CDR2 YFSETQ. With 0 bases removed from V and 9 bases from J, the gap between germline ends came to 13 bases. CDR3 length equals 14 residues. CDR3 amino acids: CASSLEALRGEQFF. The CDR3 bases are TGCGCCAGCAGCTTGGAGGCTCTGAGAGGTGAGCAGTTCTTC.

The chain carries TRBV5-1 and TRBJ2-2; 7 bases align to TRBD1. The CDR3 loop spans 14 amino acids. Germline V gives CDR1 SGHRS, CDR2 YFSETQ. Losses at the gene ends were 2 bases for V and 5 bases for J; bases not matched to a gene: 3. Here the CDR3 reads CASSFLTGTGELFF. DNA for the CDR3: TGCGCCAGCAGCTTCCTGACAGGGACCGGGGAGCTGTTTTTT.

The chain is built from TRBV7-6 and TRBJ1-6; D is undetermined. CDR1 is SGHVS and CDR2 is FNYEAQ in the germline V gene. This CDR3 has 15 amino acids. Trimming shortened V by 0 bases and J by 13 bases, and 16 bases separated the two germline ends. The CDR3: CASSLAASAQTPLHF. The CDR3 region has the DNA TGTGCCAGCAGCTTAGCGGCGTCAGCGCAAACCCCCCTCCACTTT.